The 32 T cell receptor beta chains listed next were all sequenced from one sample in a study of T cells in Graves' hyperthyroidism and ophthalmopathy. Authors of the study amplified TCR beta CDR3 regions from RNA transcripts. Carried out on the TCR CDR3, a first-round RT-PCR used the HTBI primer set. TCRdb redid the calling of the multiplex PCR reads with MiXCR, one entry per CDR3 protein. The sample holds around 720,000 distinct CDR3 sequences; around 40% are singletons and the top ten take roughly 30%. The specimen was blood. Receptor source: a woman in her thirties or forties with Graves' hyperthyroidism.

The chain combines TRBV20-1 with TRBJ1-1, with D possibly TRBD1 on 6 matching bases. The CDR3 spans 15 residues. In germline, CDR1 is DFQATT, CDR2 SNEGSKA (reference sequence). The V end lost 4 bases, the J end lost 3 bases, and 18 bases lay between the germline ends. The CDR3 here is CSAKIPTGSHTEAFF. CDR3 DNA sequence: TGCAGTGCTAAAATCCCCACAGGGTCTCACACTGAAGCTTTCTTT.

A few counts support this clonotype. The V call is TRBV19, the J call TRBJ1-2; 10 bases align to TRBD1. V shed 6 bases and J 8 bases; nucleotides not matched to a gene: 12. CDR1 and CDR2 from the germline V gene are LNHDA and SQIVND (reference sequence). This CDR3 spans 15 amino acids. The DNA of the CDR3 is TGTGCCAGTAGCTTCACCGGGACAGGGGTTCGGGGCTACACCTTC. Encoded protein: CASSFTGTGVRGYTF.

The chain links TRBV11-2 to TRBJ2-5; D is possibly TRBD1 (6 bases). This CDR3 has 11 amino acids. V shed 4 bases and J shed 13 bases, with 13 bases lying between them. Germline-derived CDR1 and CDR2 are SGHAT and FQNNGV. CDR3 protein: CASSSRLQGYF. For the CDR3, the DNA is TGTGCCAGCAGCTCGCGATTACAGGGGTACTTC.

Notes on this clonotype: This may be a read error: a much more frequent sequence differs by one nucleotide. This chain joins TRBV6-5 and TRBJ1-1, with TRBD1 as a possible D gene (6 bases). CDR3 length: 14 residues. The V gene's germline CDR1 is MNHEY and CDR2 SVGAGI. V gave up 6 bases and J gave up 3 bases, with 14 bases separating them. In DNA, the CDR3 is TGTGCCAGCAGCCGCCGGGACAAGGACACTGAAGCTTTCTTT. Translated, it gives CASSRRDKDTEAFF.

This clonotype has just a few counts. V usage is TRBV4-1 and J usage is TRBJ2-5, with 9 bases aligning to TRBD1. The ends lost 2 bases at V and 3 bases at J; junction bases unmatched: 7. The CDR3 spans 16 residues. Germline CDR1 MGHRA, CDR2 YSYEKL. CDR3 in DNA: TGCGCCAGCAGCCAAAATACCGGGACAGGGAAAGAGACCCAGTACTTC. Its translation is CASSQNTGTGKETQYF.

The chain is built from TRBV19 and TRBJ1-4; D is unresolved. Germline V gene data show CDR1 as LNHDA and CDR2 as SQIVND (reference sequence). The CDR3 covers 13 residues. V lost 5 bases and J 6 bases, leaving 10 bases between the germline ends. CDR3 sequence: CASSAPDYEKLFF. For the CDR3, the DNA is TGTGCCAGTAGTGCCCCAGACTATGAAAAACTGTTTTTT.

The chain uses TRBV7-9 and TRBJ1-1; 8 bases match TRBD1. In germline, CDR1 is SEHNR, CDR2 FQNEAQ (reference sequence). J lost 6 bases, V lost 5 bases, and 11 bases had no gene match. The CDR3 runs 15 residues. The CDR3, as DNA: TGTGCCAGCAGCGGGCCAGGGGGCGGGACAGCTGAAGCTTTCTTT. As protein: CASSGPGGGTAEAFF.

This clonotype was observed a handful of times. Germline is not matched at one junction end, which may reflect a read error. The chain recombines TRBV20-1 with TRBJ2-7, with 9 nucleotides matching TRBD1. CDR1 is DFQATT and CDR2 is SNEGSKA in the germline V gene (reference sequence). The CDR3 loop spans 15 amino acids. The CDR3 spells CSARGATGGLTEQYF. The CDR3 DNA reads as TGCAGTGCCAGAGGTGCTACAGGGGGCTTAACCGAGCAGTACTTC.

The table lists this clonotype with a few counts. The V gene is TRBV20-1, the J gene TRBJ2-3, with 8 bases aligning to TRBD2. The CDR3 has 17 amino acids. Looked up from germline, CDR1 is DFQATT and CDR2 is SNEGSKA (reference sequence). V gave up 0 bases and J gave up 2 bases; unmatched junction bases: 10. The CDR3 DNA sequence: TGCAGTGCTAGAGATGTAATTGGTAGCGGGGACACAGATACGCAGTATTTT. It yields the protein CSARDVIGSGDTDTQYF.

The chain couples TRBV7-2 to TRBJ2-7, with D possibly being TRBD2 (6 bases). The end of the DNA fits TRBJ2-1 better, so the J call may be wrong. Germline V gives CDR1 SGHTA, CDR2 FQGNSA. The CDR3 runs to 14 residues. In nucleotides, the CDR3 is TGTGCCAGCAGCCGGGACTTTTCTGACAATGAGCAGTTCTTC. Protein product: CASSRDFSDNEQFF.

In this sample, this clonotype turned up a few times. V is TRBV6-5 and J is TRBJ1-2, with 7 bases matching TRBD1. V lost 0 bases to trimming and J lost 6 bases; unmatched junction nucleotides: 4. Germline assignment: CDR1 MNHEY and CDR2 SVGAGI. The CDR3 extends over 14 amino acids. The CDR3 sequence is CASSYSRRGDGYTF. The CDR3 region has the DNA TGTGCCAGCAGTTACTCCCGCAGGGGGGATGGCTACACCTTC.

About this clonotype: The conserved closing phenylalanine or tryptophan is absent in this CDR3, likely reflecting a read error. The DNA is omitted, as the CDR3 cannot be located on it reliably, and the CDR3 follows TCRdb's listing. The chain uses TRBV29-1 and TRBJ2-6. Both ends counted, the CDR3 spans 9 residues. The germline CDR1 and CDR2 sequences are SQVTM and ANQGSEA. The CDR3 sequence is CSVALVLGS.

This clonotype was seen a handful of times. The chain links TRBV6-5 to TRBJ1-2, with D possibly matching TRBD1 (5 bases). Germline CDR1 reads MNHEY; CDR2 reads SVGAGI. Trimming took off 5 bases at V and 7 bases at J, with 17 bases between the two ends. This CDR3 has 14 residues. The CDR3 protein is CASSESQGTGGYTF. The CDR3 DNA sequence: TGTGCCAGCAGTGAGAGTCAGGGAACGGGTGGCTACACCTTC.

V is TRBV20-1 and J is TRBJ2-7; D possibly corresponds to TRBD1 (6 bases). The germline V and J ends were trimmed by 4 bases and 1 base, with 8 bases remaining between them. The CDR3 has 12 amino acids. Germline V gene data show CDR1 as DFQATT and CDR2 as SNEGSKA (reference sequence). The CDR3 protein is CSATDRSYEQYF. As DNA, the CDR3 is TGCAGTGCTACGGACAGATCCTACGAGCAGTACTTC.

This clonotype was seen at least ten times. The CDR3 region has the DNA TGTGCCAGCAGTCCGGACAGATTTTATGGCTACACCTTC. Protein: CASSPDRFYGYTF. V is TRBV7-9 and J is TRBJ1-2, with D possibly TRBD1 on 6 matching bases. CDR3 length: 13 residues. V was trimmed by 6 bases and J by 5 bases, leaving 13 bases between them. Germline V CDR1 and CDR2: SEHNR, FQNEAQ (reference sequence).

The table lists this clonotype with many counts. The genes are TRBV5-4 and TRBJ1-5; possible D gene TRBD1, 5 bases. Germline CDR1 is SGHNT and CDR2 is YYREEE (reference sequence). CDR3 length: 14 residues. V was cut by 0 bases and J by 7 bases, with 11 bases left in between. The chain's CDR3 is CASSLDQGGQPQHF. As DNA, the CDR3 is TGTGCCAGCAGCTTGGACCAGGGTGGGCAGCCCCAGCATTTT.

This clonotype occurred many times. V is TRBV2 and J is TRBJ2-7, with 10 bases aligning to TRBD1. The germline gives CDR1 SNHLY, CDR2 FYNNEI. This CDR3 spans 17 amino acids. V trimming: 6 bases; J trimming: 2 bases; junction bases outside the gene matches: 13. The CDR3 DNA follows: TGTGCCAGCAGCTACACCCTGGGACAGGGGATCCCCTACGAGCAGTACTTC. It translates to CASSYTLGQGIPYEQYF. Combining the CDR3 with reference TRBV2 and TRBJ2-7 gives the whole variable domain EPEVTQTPSHQVTQMGQEVILRCVPISNHLYFYWYRQILGQKVEFLVSFYNNEISEKSEIFDDQFSVERPDGSNFTLKIRSTKLEDSAMYFCASSYTLGQGIPYEQYFGPGTRLTVT.

This clonotype was observed at least ten times. The chain links TRBV25-1 to TRBJ2-7; unclear D gene. CDR1 is MGHDK and CDR2 is SYGVNS in the germline V gene. The V end lost 8 bases, the J end lost 3 bases, and 8 bases lay between the germline ends. The CDR3 has 11 residues. The CDR3 spells CASGRGYEQYF. DNA of the CDR3: TGTGCCAGCGGTCGCGGCTACGAGCAGTACTTC.

This clonotype was detected a few times. The chain carries TRBV7-2 and TRBJ2-5, with TRBD2 identical over 11 bases. The length of the CDR3 is 16 residues. Germline loops: CDR1 SGHTA, CDR2 FQGNSA. With 5 bases clipped from V and 2 bases from J, the junction kept 7 bases outside the gene matches. The CDR3 is CASSPRLAGPQETQYF. In DNA, the CDR3 is TGTGCCAGCAGCCCCAGACTAGCGGGACCACAAGAGACCCAGTACTTC.

The chain carries TRBV10-3 and TRBJ2-1; weak D call: TRBD1 (6 bases). V lost 6 bases and J lost 0, with 9 bases in between. The germline V gene encodes CDR1 ENHRY and CDR2 SYGVKD. The CDR3 is 14 amino acids. CDR3 DNA sequence: TGTGCCATCAGGGGGGACAACTCCTACAATGAGCAGTTCTTC. Amino acid sequence: CAIRGDNSYNEQFF.

V usage is TRBV7-9 and J usage is TRBJ1-1, with TRBD1 matching over 9 bases. Germline V gives CDR1 SEHNR, CDR2 FQNEAQ (reference sequence). This CDR3 contains 17 residues. The J segment lost 6 bases and the V segment lost 5 bases, leaving 16 bases of the junction unmatched. CDR3 amino acids: CASSTRTGEIGAAEAFF. CDR3 coding DNA: TGTGCCAGCAGCACGAGGACAGGGGAGATCGGTGCGGCTGAAGCTTTCTTT.

The chain recombines TRBV12-3 or TRBV12-4 with TRBJ2-6; D is undetermined. The CDR3 totals 15 residues. Trimming took 6 bases from V and 1 from J, leaving 10 bases between them. This CDR3 reads CASRVARSGANVLTF. The CDR3 DNA is TGTGCCAGCAGAGTCGCGAGATCTGGGGCCAACGTCCTGACTTTC.

This clonotype showed up many times. The chain has TRBV7-2 and TRBJ1-6; D uncertain. The CDR3 is made up of 14 amino acids. Trimming took 4 bases from V and 8 from J, leaving 12 bases between them. CDR1 is SGHTA and CDR2 is FQGNSA in the germline V gene. The CDR3 DNA reads TGTGCCAGCAGCTACTGGGTGGGTGATTCACCCCTCCACTTT. Protein: CASSYWVGDSPLHF.

The chain has TRBV4-2 and TRBJ2-7, with TRBD2 identical over 7 bases. The better agreement between TRBJ2-1 and the DNA end casts doubt on the J call. CDR1 and CDR2 (germline): LGHNA, YNFKEQ. The CDR3 is 16 residues long. The CDR3 region is CASSQEEGGPGNEQFF. The DNA for the CDR3 is TGTGCCAGCAGCCAAGAGGAGGGAGGGCCAGGGAATGAGCAGTTCTTC.

The J gene is TRBJ2-6, the V gene TRBV10-3; D is uncertain. Germline CDR1 is ENHRY and CDR2 is SYGVKD. CDR3 length equals 19 residues. Trimming pared 8 bases from V and 0 bases from J, leaving 23 bases between. The CDR3 bases are TGTGCCATCCTGGGCGCCAGCAGCCCGGAAGGCTCTGGGGCCAACGTCCTGACTTTC. Translation: CAILGASSPEGSGANVLTF.

Comments on this clonotype: A much larger clone differs by one base, so this may be a read error. CDR3 protein: CASETNYGHTF. DNA for the CDR3: TGTGCCAGCGAGACTAACTATGGCCACACCTTC. J is TRBJ1-2 and V is TRBV6-5; D gene unclear. The germline V gene has CDR1 MNHEY and CDR2 SVGAGI. The CDR3 length is 11 residues.

This clonotype has more than one count but fewer than ten. The chain joins TRBV20-1 to TRBJ2-2; 10 positions agree with TRBD1. Germline assignment: CDR1 DFQATT and CDR2 SNEGSKA (reference sequence). Trimming cost V 2 bases and J 1 base; bases outside gene matches: 10. The CDR3 sequence is 18 residues long. The CDR3 sequence is CSARRDRGITGNTGELFF. The CDR3, as DNA: TGCAGTGCTAGAAGGGACAGGGGCATCACGGGGAACACCGGGGAGCTGTTTTTT.

This clonotype was counted only a few times. The rearrangement uses TRBV10-3 and TRBJ2-2, with a weak D call TRBD1 (6 bases). Deletions cut 6 bases from V and 1 base from J, with 9 bases between. This CDR3 comprises 14 residues. CDR1 is ENHRY, CDR2 SYGVKD, per germline. The CDR3 DNA reads TGTGCCATCAGGTACAGGGAGAACACCGGGGAGCTGTTTTTT. Encoded protein: CAIRYRENTGELFF.

This rearrangement joins TRBV20-1 to TRBJ1-6; D possibly corresponds to TRBD1 (5 bases). Trimming left V 1 base short and J 7 bases short, with 14 bases between. The CDR3 sequence is 15 residues long. Germline V gives CDR1 DFQATT, CDR2 SNEGSKA (reference sequence). This CDR3 is CSARGQGLANSPLHF. In nucleotides, the CDR3 is TGCAGTGCTAGAGGGCAGGGCCTCGCCAATTCACCCCTCCACTTT.

The chain combines TRBV10-2 with TRBJ1-5; tentatively, D is TRBD1 (5 bases). Germline CDR1 is WSHSY and CDR2 is SAAADI. V was cut by 0 bases and J by 3 bases, with 9 bases left in between. The CDR3 loop spans 15 amino acids. In DNA form, the CDR3 reads TGCGCCAGCAGTGAGTCCTGGGGGGACAATCAGCCCCAGCATTTT. Its protein product is CASSESWGDNQPQHF.

This clonotype was counted only a few times. The CDR3 region has the DNA TGTGCCACCGAGAAAGGACAGGGGCTCAACGAGCAGTACTTC. It specifies CATEKGQGLNEQYF. V usage is TRBV15 and J usage is TRBJ2-7; TRBD1 matches at 9 bases. The germline CDR1 and CDR2 sequences are LNHNV and YYDKDF (reference sequence). The CDR3 totals 14 residues. V trimming: 8 bases; J trimming: 5 bases; junction bases outside the gene matches: 10.

The chain recombines TRBV5-4 with TRBJ1-5; D is ambiguous. Trimming pared 4 bases from V and 6 bases from J, leaving 11 bases between. The CDR3 runs 13 residues. Germline V gene sequence: CDR1 SGHNT, CDR2 YYREEE (reference sequence). The CDR3 region has the DNA TGTGCCAGCAGCGAAGATCCCGGTCAGCCCCAGCATTTT. It yields the protein CASSEDPGQPQHF.